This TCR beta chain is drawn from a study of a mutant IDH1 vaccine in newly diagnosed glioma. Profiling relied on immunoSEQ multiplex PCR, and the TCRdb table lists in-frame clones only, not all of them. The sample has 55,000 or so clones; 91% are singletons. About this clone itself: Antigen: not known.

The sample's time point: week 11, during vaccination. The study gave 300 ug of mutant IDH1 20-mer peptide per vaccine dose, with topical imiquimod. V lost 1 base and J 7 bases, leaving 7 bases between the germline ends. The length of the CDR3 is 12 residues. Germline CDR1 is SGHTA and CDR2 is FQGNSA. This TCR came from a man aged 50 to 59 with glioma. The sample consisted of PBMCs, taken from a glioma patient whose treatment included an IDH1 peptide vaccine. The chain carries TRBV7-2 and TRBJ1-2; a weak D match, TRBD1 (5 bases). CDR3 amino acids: CASSLGRGGYTF. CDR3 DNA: TGTGCCAGCAGCTTAGGGAGGGGTGGCTACACCTTC.